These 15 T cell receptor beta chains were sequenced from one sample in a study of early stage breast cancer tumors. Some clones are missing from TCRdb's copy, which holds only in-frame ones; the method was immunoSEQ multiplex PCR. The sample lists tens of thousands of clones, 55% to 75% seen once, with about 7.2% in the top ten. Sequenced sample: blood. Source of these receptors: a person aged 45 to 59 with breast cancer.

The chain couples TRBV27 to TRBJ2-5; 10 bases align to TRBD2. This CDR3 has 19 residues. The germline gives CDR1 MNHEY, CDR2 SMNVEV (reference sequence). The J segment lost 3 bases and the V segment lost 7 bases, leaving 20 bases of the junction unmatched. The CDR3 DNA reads TGTGCCAGCACCCTAAGACCCCCGTTAGCGGGAGGCTCAAAAGAGACCCAGTACTTC. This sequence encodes CASTLRPPLAGGSKETQYF.

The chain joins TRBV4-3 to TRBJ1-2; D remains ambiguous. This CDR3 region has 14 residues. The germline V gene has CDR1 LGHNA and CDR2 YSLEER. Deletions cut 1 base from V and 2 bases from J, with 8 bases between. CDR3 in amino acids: CASSQGRANYGYTF. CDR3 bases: TGCGCCAGCAGCCAAGGGAGGGCGAACTATGGCTACACCTTC.

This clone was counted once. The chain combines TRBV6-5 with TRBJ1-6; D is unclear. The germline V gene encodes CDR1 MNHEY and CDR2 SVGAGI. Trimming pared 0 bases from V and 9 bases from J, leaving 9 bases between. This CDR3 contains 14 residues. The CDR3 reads CASSYSPLPSPLHF. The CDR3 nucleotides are TGTGCCAGCAGTTACTCGCCCCTACCTTCACCCCTCCACTTT.

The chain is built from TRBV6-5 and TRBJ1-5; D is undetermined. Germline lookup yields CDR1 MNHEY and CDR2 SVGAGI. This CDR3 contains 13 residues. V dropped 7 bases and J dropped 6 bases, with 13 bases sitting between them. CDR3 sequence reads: CASTAGGGQPQHF. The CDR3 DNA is TGTGCCAGCACCGCCGGAGGTGGTCAGCCCCAGCATTTT.

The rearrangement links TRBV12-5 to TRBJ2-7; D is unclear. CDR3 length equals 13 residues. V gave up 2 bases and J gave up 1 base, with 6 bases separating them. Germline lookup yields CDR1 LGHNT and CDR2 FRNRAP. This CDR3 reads CASGLSQSYEQYF. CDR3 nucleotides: TGTGCTAGTGGTTTGTCACAGTCCTACGAGCAGTACTTC.

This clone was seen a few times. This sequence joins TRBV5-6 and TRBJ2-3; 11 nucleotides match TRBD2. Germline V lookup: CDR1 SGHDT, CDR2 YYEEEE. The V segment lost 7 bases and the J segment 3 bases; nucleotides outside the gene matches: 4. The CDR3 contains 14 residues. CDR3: CASGGTSGTDTQYF. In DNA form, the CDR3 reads TGTGCCAGCGGGGGGACTAGCGGTACAGATACGCAGTATTTT.

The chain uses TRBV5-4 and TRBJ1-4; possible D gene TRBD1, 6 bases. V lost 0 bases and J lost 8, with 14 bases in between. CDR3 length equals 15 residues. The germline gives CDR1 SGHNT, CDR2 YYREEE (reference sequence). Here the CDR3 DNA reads TGTGCCAGCAGCTTGGGTACAGGGAGCGGAGAAAAACTGTTTTTT. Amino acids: CASSLGTGSGEKLFF.

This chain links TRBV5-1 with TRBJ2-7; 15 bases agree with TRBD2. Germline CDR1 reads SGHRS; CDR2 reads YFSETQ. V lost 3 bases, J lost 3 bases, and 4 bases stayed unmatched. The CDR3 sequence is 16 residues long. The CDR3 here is CASSSGTSGRSYEQYF. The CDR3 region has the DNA TGCGCCAGCAGCTCCGGGACTAGCGGGAGGAGCTACGAGCAGTACTTC.

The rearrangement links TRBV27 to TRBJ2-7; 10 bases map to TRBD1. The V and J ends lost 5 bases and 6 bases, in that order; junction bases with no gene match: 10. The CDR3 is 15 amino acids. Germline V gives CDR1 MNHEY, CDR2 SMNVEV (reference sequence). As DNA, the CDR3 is TGTGCCAGCAGTGCCAGACAGGGGGCGCGTGGCGAGCAGTACGTC. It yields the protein CASSARQGARGEQYV.

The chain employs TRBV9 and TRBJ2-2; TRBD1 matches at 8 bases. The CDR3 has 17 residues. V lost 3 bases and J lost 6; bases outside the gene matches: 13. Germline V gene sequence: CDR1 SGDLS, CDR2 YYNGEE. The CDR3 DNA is TGTGCCAGCAGCGGAGGGGGACAGGTTTGGTCGGCCGGGGAGCTGTTTTTT. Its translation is CASSGGGQVWSAGELFF.

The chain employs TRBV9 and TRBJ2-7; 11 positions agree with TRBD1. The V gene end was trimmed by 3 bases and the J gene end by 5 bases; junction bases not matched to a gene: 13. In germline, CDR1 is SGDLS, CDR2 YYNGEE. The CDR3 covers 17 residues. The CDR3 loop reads CASSDRMGQGELDEQYV. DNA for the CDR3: TGTGCCAGCAGCGACAGGATGGGACAGGGGGAGCTTGACGAGCAGTACGTC.

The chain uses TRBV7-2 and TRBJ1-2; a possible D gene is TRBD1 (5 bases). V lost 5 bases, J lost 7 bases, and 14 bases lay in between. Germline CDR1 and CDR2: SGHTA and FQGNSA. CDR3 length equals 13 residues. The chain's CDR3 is CASSPRESGGYTF. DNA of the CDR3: TGTGCCAGCAGCCCCAGGGAATCGGGTGGCTACACCTTC.

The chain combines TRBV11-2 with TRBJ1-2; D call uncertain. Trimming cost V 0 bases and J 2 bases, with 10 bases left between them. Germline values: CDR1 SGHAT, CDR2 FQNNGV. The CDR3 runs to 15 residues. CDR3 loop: CASSLEVSGNYGYTF. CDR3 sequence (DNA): TGTGCCAGCAGCTTAGAAGTCAGCGGAAACTATGGCTACACCTTC.

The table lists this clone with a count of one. The CDR3 DNA reads TGTGCCAGCAGAATAGGACAGGGGGACGAAAAACTGTTTTTT. Protein sequence: CASRIGQGDEKLFF. The chain couples TRBV7-2 to TRBJ1-4; 10 nucleotides line up with TRBD1. The CDR3 runs 14 residues. V lost 6 bases to trimming and J lost 8 bases; unmatched junction nucleotides: 6. The germline V gene encodes CDR1 SGHTA and CDR2 FQGNSA.

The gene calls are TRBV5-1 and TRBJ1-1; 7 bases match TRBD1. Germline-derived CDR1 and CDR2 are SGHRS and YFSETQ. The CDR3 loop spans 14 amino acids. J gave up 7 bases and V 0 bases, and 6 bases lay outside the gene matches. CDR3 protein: CASSLDVTGLEAFF. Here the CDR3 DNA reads TGCGCCAGCAGCTTGGACGTGACAGGGCTTGAAGCTTTCTTT. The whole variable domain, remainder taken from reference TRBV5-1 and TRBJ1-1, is KAGVTQTPRYLIKTRGQQVTLSCSPISGHRSVSWYQQTPGQGLQFLFEYFSETQRNKGNFPGRFSGRQFSNSRSEMNVSTLELGDSALYLCASSLDVTGLEAFFGQGTRLTVV.